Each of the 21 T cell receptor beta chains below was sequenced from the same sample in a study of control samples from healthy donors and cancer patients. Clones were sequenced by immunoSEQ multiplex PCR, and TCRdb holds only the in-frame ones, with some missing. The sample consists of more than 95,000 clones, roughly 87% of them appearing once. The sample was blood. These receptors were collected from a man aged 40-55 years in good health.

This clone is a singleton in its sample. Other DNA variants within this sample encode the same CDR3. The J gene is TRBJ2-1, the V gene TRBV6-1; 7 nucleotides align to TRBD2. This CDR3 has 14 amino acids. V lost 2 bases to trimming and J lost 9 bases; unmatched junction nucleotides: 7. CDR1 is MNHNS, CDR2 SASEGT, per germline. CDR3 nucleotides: TGTGCCAGCAGTGAATGGGGAGGGGACGGTGAGCAGTTCTTC. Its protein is CASSEWGGDGEQFF.

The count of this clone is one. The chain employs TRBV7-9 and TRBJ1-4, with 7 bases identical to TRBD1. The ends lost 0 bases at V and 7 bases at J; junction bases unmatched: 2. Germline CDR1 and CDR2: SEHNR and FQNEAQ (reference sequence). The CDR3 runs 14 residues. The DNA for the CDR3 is TGTGCCAGCAGCTTAGCTGACAGGGCTGAAAAACTGTTTTTT. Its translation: CASSLADRAEKLFF.

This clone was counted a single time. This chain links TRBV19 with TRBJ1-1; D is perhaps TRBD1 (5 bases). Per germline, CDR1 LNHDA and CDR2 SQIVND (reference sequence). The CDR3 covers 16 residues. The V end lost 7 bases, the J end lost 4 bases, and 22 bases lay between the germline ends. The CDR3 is CASTAGDAVGSTEAFF. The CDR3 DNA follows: TGTGCCAGTACCGCGGGGGACGCCGTTGGGAGCACTGAAGCTTTCTTT.

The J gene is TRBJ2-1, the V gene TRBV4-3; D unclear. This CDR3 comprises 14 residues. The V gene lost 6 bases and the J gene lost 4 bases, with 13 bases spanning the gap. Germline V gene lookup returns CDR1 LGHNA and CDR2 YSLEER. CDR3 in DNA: TGCGCCAGCAGTCTTGCTGAGCCGTACAATGAGCAGTTCTTC. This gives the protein CASSLAEPYNEQFF.

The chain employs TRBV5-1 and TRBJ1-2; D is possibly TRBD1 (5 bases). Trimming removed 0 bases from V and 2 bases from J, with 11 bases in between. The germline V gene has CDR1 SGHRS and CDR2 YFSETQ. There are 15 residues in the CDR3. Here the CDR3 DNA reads TGCGCCAGCAGCTTGGGCGAGGGGACGAACTATGGCTACACCTTC. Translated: CASSLGEGTNYGYTF.

CDR3 sequence reads: CASSLVAGLGNNQPQHF. The CDR3 DNA reads as TGTGCCAGCAGCTTAGTGGCAGGACTGGGAAACAATCAGCCCCAGCATTTT. V and J are TRBV7-6 and TRBJ1-5, with D unresolved. The CDR3 consists of 17 residues. Germline CDR1 reads SGHVS; CDR2 reads FNYEAQ. V gave up 1 base and J gave up 3 bases, with 16 bases separating them.

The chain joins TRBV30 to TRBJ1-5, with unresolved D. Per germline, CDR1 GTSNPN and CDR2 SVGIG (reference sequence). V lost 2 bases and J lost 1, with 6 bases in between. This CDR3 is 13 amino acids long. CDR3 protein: CAWSHSSNQPQHF. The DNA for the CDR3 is TGTGCCTGGAGTCACTCCAGCAATCAGCCCCAGCATTTT.

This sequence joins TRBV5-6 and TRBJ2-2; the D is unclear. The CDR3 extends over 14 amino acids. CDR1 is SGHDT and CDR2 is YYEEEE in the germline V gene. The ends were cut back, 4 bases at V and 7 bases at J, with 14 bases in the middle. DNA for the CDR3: TGTGCCAGCAGCCCCTATGGGTGGGGCGGGGAGCTGTTTTTT. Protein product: CASSPYGWGGELFF.

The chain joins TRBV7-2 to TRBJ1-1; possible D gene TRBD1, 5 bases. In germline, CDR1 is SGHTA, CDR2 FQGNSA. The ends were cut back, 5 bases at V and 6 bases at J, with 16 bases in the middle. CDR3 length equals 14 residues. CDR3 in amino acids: CASSPGRGGSEAFF. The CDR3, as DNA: TGTGCCAGCAGCCCGGGCCGGGGGGGATCTGAAGCTTTCTTT.

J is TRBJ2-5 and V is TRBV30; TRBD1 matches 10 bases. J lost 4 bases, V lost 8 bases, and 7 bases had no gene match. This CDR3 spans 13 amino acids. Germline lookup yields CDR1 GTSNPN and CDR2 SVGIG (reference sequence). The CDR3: CAGDRGRRETQYF. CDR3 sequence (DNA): TGTGCCGGCGACAGGGGGCGACGAGAGACCCAGTACTTC.

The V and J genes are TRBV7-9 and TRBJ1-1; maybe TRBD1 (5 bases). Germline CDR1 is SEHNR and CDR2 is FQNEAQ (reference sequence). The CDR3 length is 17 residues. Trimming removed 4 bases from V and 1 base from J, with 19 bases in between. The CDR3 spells CASSSSGRPGGNTEAFF. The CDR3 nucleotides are TGTGCCAGCAGCTCCTCGGGACGGCCTGGAGGGAACACTGAAGCTTTCTTT.

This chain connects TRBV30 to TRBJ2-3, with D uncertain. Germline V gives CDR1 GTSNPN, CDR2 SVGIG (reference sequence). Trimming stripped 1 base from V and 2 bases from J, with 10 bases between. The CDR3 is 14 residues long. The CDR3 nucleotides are TGTGCCTGGAGTGCCTTATCTCCCACAGATACGCAGTATTTT. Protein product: CAWSALSPTDTQYF.

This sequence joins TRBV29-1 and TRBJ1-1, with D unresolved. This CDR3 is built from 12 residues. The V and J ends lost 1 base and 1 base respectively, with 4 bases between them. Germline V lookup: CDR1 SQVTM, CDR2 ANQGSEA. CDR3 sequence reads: CSVEAQNTEAFF. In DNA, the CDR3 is TGCAGCGTTGAAGCCCAGAACACTGAAGCTTTCTTT.

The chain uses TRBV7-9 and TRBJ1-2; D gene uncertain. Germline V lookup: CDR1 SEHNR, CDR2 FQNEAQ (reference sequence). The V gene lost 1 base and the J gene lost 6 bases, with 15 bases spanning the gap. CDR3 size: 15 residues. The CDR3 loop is CASSLESDPGDGYTF. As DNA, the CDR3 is TGTGCCAGCAGCTTAGAATCGGATCCAGGTGATGGCTACACCTTC.

The CDR3 reads CSVETLNTIYF. The CDR3 nucleotides read TGCAGCGTTGAAACCCTAAACACCATATATTTT. The chain has TRBV29-1 and TRBJ1-3; D call uncertain. CDR1 and CDR2 from the germline V gene are SQVTM and ANQGSEA. V lost 2 bases, J lost 6 bases, and 5 bases lay in between. CDR3 length: 11 amino acids.

CDR3 in amino acids: CASSESQGGLNEQYF. The DNA for the CDR3 is TGCGCCAGCAGTGAGTCCCAGGGAGGTTTGAACGAGCAGTACTTC. V gene TRBV10-2 combines with J gene TRBJ2-7; tentatively, D is TRBD2 (6 bases). The germline V and J ends were trimmed by 0 bases and 5 bases, with 14 bases remaining between them. The CDR3 spans 15 residues. Germline values: CDR1 WSHSY, CDR2 SAAADI.

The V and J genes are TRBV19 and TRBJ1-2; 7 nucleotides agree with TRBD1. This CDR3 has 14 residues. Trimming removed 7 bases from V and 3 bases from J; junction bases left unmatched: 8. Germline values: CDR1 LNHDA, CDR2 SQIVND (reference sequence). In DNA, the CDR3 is TGTGCCAGTACTCTACCCGGGACAGACTATGGCTACACCTTC. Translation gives CASTLPGTDYGYTF.

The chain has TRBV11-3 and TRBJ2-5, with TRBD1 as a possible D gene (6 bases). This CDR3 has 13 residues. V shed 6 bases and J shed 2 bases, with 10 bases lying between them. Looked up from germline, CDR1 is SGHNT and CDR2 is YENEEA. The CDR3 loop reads CASRRQVQETQYF. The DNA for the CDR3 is TGTGCCAGCAGGCGACAGGTACAAGAGACCCAGTACTTC.

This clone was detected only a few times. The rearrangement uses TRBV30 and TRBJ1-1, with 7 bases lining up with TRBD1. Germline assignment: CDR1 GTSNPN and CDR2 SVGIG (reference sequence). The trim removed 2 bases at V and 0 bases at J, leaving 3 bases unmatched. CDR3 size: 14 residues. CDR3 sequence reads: CAWSRTGMNTEAFF. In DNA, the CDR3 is TGTGCCTGGAGTAGGACAGGTATGAACACTGAAGCTTTCTTT.

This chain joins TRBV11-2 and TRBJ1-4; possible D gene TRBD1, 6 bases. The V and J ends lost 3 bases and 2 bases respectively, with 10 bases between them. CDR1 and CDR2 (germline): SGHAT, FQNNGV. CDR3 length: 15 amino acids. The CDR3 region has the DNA TGTGCCAGCAGCTTCAGGGGAATTACTAATGAAAAACTGTTTTTT. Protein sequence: CASSFRGITNEKLFF.

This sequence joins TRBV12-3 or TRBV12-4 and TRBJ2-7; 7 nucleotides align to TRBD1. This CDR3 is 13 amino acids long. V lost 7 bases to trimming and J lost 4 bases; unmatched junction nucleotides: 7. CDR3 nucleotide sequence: TGTGCCAGCACCCTAGGGGGCTGGTACGAGCAGTACTTC. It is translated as CASTLGGWYEQYF.